This T cell receptor beta chain was retrieved from a study of T cells in Graves' hyperthyroidism and ophthalmopathy. Investigators excluded patients with uncontrolled infection, other autoimmune disease, pregnancy or lactation. The investigators amplified TCR beta CDR3 regions from RNA transcripts. In the first-round RT-PCR of the TCR CDR3, the HTBI primer set was used. TCRdb itself ran the multiplex PCR reads through MiXCR, one entry per CDR3 protein. The sample lists 250,000 to 400,000 distinct CDR3 sequences, roughly an eighth occurring once. This clonotype was picked up many times. Antigen specificity is unknown. Germline values: CDR1 SGHTA, CDR2 FQGNSA. This CDR3 comprises 13 residues. The V end was cut by 1 base, the J end by 8 bases, with 11 bases between. Whole-study findings and limits: Most clonotypes expanded in thyroid above 0.001 were likewise present in blood.

Sequencing input: blood. This sequence originates from a woman in her 40s with Graves' ophthalmopathy. The V call is TRBV7-2, the J call TRBJ1-2; no clear D. The CDR3 nucleotides read TGTGCCAGCAGCTTAGGGGCTTTGCGGGGCTACACCTTC. Encoded protein: CASSLGALRGYTF.